A selection of T cell receptor beta chains follows, all from one sample in a study of blood T cell repertoires in COVID-19. Sequenced by immunoSEQ multiplex PCR; TCRdb stores in-frame clones only, minus some. The data hold roughly 250,000 clones, with about 89% observed a single time. Sequenced input: PBMCs or T cells enriched from blood (not recorded which). The receptors here all came from a woman under 30 who had recovered from COVID-19. The CDR3 runs from the conserved cysteine through the conserved F or W. A D gene is named only where the DNA matches it firmly. Some rows mark clone size as missing; the rest say once, few, many or name a class of expanded clone.

d_gene | abundance | j_gene | v_gene | CDR3nt | CDR3aa
NA | NA | TRBJ2-7 | TRBV6-5 | TGTGCCAGCAGTTACTCGGTTGGAGAAGCGTACGAGCAGTACTTC | CASSYSVGEAYEQYF
TRBD1 | NA | TRBJ2-7 | TRBV6-5 | TGTGCCAGCAGTTACGCGGGACAGGGTGATTACGAGCAGTACTTC | CASSYAGQGDYEQYF
TRBD2 | NA | TRBJ2-7 | TRBV27 | TGTGCCAGCTCCGGACTAGCCAACGACGAGCAGTACTTC | CASSGLANDEQYF
NA | once | TRBJ1-6 | TRBV5-1 | TGCGCCAGCAGCCCCAACCCGGTCGGTCAATCACCCCTCCACTTT | CASSPNPVGQSPLHF
NA | NA | TRBJ2-2 | TRBV4-1 | TGCGCCAGCAGCCAGGGGGCGACGGGGACCGGGGAGCTGTTTTTT | CASSQGATGTGELFF
TRBD1 | NA | TRBJ2-7 | TRBV6-6 | TGTGCCAGCAGTTACCTCCGGACAGGTCGTGGGGACGAGCAGTACTTC | CASSYLRTGRGDEQYF
NA | NA | TRBJ2-1 | TRBV15 | TGTGCCACCAGCAGAGATCTGCGGGCGGGGTCCCCGGGAATCTTC | CATSRDLRAGSPGIF
NA | NA | TRBJ2-7 | TRBV24-1 | TGTGCCACCAGTGATGTACAGGGATCCGAGCAGTACTTC | CATSDVQGSEQYF
NA | NA | TRBJ1-1 | TRBV5-8 | TGTGCCAGCCGACGGACAGCGAACACTGAAGCTTTCTTT | CASRRTANTEAFF
NA | once | TRBJ1-4 | TRBV2 | TGTGCCAGCGGATCTTCAGGGGTTGTTGAAAAACTGTTTTTT | CASGSSGVVEKLFF
NA | NA | TRBJ2-5 | TRBV11-2 | TGTGCCAGCAGCTTTCGACAGCCCCAAGAGACCCAGTACTTC | CASSFRQPQETQYF
TRBD1 | once | TRBJ1-1 | TRBV18 | TGTGCCAGCTCACCTTTCCGGGCCAGGGGGCAATTAATTCCTGAAGCTTTCTTT | CASSPFRARGQLIPEAFF
NA | few | TRBJ1-2 | TRBV18 | TGTGCCAGCTCACCCGGGGTGACCGACTATGGCTACACCTTC | CASSPGVTDYGYTF
NA | NA | TRBJ1-2 | TRBV14 | TGTGCCAGCAGCCCCCGGACAGTCTATGGCTACACCTTC | CASSPRTVYGYTF
NA | once | TRBJ1-6 | TRBV10-3 | TGTGCCATCACGGGGGGGGGTTCACCCCTCCACTTT | CAITGGGSPLHF
TRBD1 | NA | TRBJ1-4 | TRBV4-3 | TGCGCCAGCAGCCAATCCCCCACAGGGGGCAGTGAAAAACTGTTTTTT | CASSQSPTGGSEKLFF
TRBD1 | NA | TRBJ1-6 | TRBV19 | TGTGCCAGTAGTGTGAGGGACAGTAATTCACCCCTCCACTTT | CASSVRDSNSPLHF
NA | NA | TRBJ1-2 | TRBV27 | TGTGCCAGCAGTTCAGCGCGACAGTATGGCTACACCTTC | CASSSARQYGYTF
TRBD1 | NA | TRBJ1-5 | TRBV3-1/TRBV3-2 | TGTGCCAGCAGCAAAACAGGGGATCAGCCCCAGCATTTT | CASSKTGDQPQHF
NA | NA | TRBJ1-2 | TRBV9 | TGTGCCAGCAGCGTAGGCGGCAGGGCTGACTATGGCTACACCTTC | CASSVGGRADYGYTF
NA | NA | TRBJ2-1 | TRBV9 | TGTGCCAGCAGCGTAGGGGTGGAGTACAATGAGCAGTTCTTC | CASSVGVEYNEQFF
NA | NA | TRBJ1-2 | TRBV5-6 | TGTGCCAGCAGCTTAGCCAGGGCCTATGGCTACACCTTC | CASSLARAYGYTF
TRBD1 | NA | TRBJ1-1 | TRBV5-1 | TGCGCCAGCAGCTTAATTCCAGGGGGCATGAACACTGAAGCTTTCTTT | CASSLIPGGMNTEAFF
TRBD1 | NA | TRBJ1-2 | TRBV4-2 | TGTGCCAGCAGCCATCCCGCCGACAGGGGGGACGGCTACACCTTC | CASSHPADRGDGYTF
NA | NA | TRBJ2-1 | TRBV15 | TGTGCCACCAGCAGAGAGAGGCCCCTCCTAAGCTCCTACAATGAGCAGTTCTTC | CATSRERPLLSSYNEQFF
TRBD1 | NA | TRBJ1-5 | TRBV6-1 | TGTGCCAGCGGAGCAGGGGGAGGCCAGCCCCAGCATTTT | CASGAGGGQPQHF
TRBD1 | NA | TRBJ2-7 | TRBV24-1 | TGTGCCACCAGTCCGGGACAGGGGACCGCCGAGCAGTACTTC | CATSPGQGTAEQYF
NA | NA | TRBJ2-7 | TRBV5-1 | TGCGCCAGCAGGCCTTCAACAGGGTTTGACGAGCAGTACTTC | CASRPSTGFDEQYF
TRBD1 | NA | TRBJ1-2 | TRBV28 | TGTGCCAGCAGTGGAGTTAGGGGGCCCCTTGGCTACACCTTC | CASSGVRGPLGYTF
TRBD1 | NA | TRBJ1-1 | TRBV5-4 | TGTGCCAGCAGCCCGGACAGGGTAGGGGCTTTCTTT | CASSPDRVGAFF
NA | NA | TRBJ1-1 | TRBV4-2 | TGTGCCAGCAGCCAAGTGGGGTCCGGGGGAACTGAAGCTTTCTTT | CASSQVGSGGTEAFF
NA | NA | TRBJ1-2 | TRBV29-1 | TGCAGCGTGGACTCAGGCGCTTTCTATGGCTACACCTTC | CSVDSGAFYGYTF
TRBD1 | once | TRBJ1-2 | TRBV7-2 | TGTGCCAGCAGCTTAAACAGGGGTCCTTATGGCTACACCTTC | CASSLNRGPYGYTF
TRBD2 | NA | TRBJ2-3 | TRBV19 | TGTGCCAGTAGTATCTTAGGACTAGGAATAGATACGCAGTATTTT | CASSILGLGIDTQYF
TRBD2 | NA | TRBJ2-2 | TRBV15 | TGTGCCACCCTCGAGCAGCGGGGGCCCATTAGGGAGCTGTTTTTT | CATLEQRGPIRELFF
NA | NA | TRBJ2-7 | TRBV12-3/TRBV12-4 | TGTGCCAGCAGTTTAGGCGAAATCTACGAGCAGTACTTC | CASSLGEIYEQYF
NA | NA | TRBJ1-5 | TRBV5-1 | TGCGCCAGCAGACAGGATCTCAATCAGCCCCAGCATTTT | CASRQDLNQPQHF
TRBD1 | NA | TRBJ2-5 | TRBV19 | TGTGCCAGTAGTATGACGGACAGGGAGACCCAGTACTTC | CASSMTDRETQYF
NA | NA | TRBJ1-5 | TRBV6-2/TRBV6-3 | TGTGCCAGCAGTTACACGGTAAATCAGCCCCAGCATTTT | CASSYTVNQPQHF
NA | NA | TRBJ2-7 | TRBV21-1 | TGTGCCAGCAGCAAGAGGGGACAGCACTACGAGCAGTACTTC | CASSKRGQHYEQYF
TRBD2 | NA | TRBJ2-1 | TRBV13 | TGTGCCAGCAGCTTAGATGGACTAGCGTTATACAATGAGCAGTTCTTC | CASSLDGLALYNEQFF
TRBD1 | NA | TRBJ2-7 | TRBV10-3 | TGTGCCACCAACCCGGGACAGGGGTTTGGGTACGAGCAGTACTTC | CATNPGQGFGYEQYF
TRBD2 | NA | TRBJ2-7 | TRBV28 | TGTGCCAGCAGTATTTTAGCGGGGGGGCTCGAGCAGTACTTC | CASSILAGGLEQYF